This TCR beta chain was found in a study of blood T cell repertoires in COVID-19. Study background: Samples came from the United States, Italy and Spain, spanning acute and convalescent COVID-19. In each case, the material was cDNA or gDNA derived from T cells, B-cell-depleted T cells, or PBMCs.

Original processing methods: Estimation of nucleated cell counts was performed using reference gene primer amplification. Profiled with immunoSEQ multiplex PCR; TCRdb holds only in-frame clones, not every one. From that table come the V and J calls and clone size; the DNA was used to work out D and trimming. The table includes hundreds of thousands of clones, around four fifths detected once. The length of the CDR3 is 14 residues. V was cut by 4 bases and J by 1 base, with 12 bases left in between. CDR1 is SGHRS, CDR2 YFSETQ, per germline. Source material: peripheral blood. J is TRBJ2-7 and V is TRBV5-1; D remains unclear. This sequence was found in a man aged 25-40 years with active or convalescent COVID-19. The CDR3 region is CASSRVAESYEQYF. The CDR3 nucleotides read TGCGCCAGCAGCAGAGTGGCGGAGTCCTACGAGCAGTACTTC.